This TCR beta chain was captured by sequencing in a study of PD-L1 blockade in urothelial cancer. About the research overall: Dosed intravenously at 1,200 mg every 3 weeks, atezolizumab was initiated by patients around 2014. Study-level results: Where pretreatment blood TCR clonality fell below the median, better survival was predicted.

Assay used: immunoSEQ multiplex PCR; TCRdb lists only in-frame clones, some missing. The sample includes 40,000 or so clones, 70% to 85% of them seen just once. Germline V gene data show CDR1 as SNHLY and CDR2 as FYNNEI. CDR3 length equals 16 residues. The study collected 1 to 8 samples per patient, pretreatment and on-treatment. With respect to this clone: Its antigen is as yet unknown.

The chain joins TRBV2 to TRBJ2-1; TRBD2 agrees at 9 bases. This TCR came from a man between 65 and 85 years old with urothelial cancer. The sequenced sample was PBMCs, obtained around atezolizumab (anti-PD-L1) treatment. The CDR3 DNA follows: TGTGCTCTGCCCCCCCGAACGGCGGGACTAGCCAATGAGCAGTTCTTC. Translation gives CALPPRTAGLANEQFF. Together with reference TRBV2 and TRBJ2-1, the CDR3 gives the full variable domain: EPEVTQTPSHQVTQMGQEVILRCVPISNHLYFYWYRQILGQKVEFLVSFYNNEISEKSEIFDDQFSVERPDGSNFTLKIRSTKLEDSAMYFCALPPRTAGLANEQFFGPGTRLTVL.